This T cell receptor (beta chain) was recorded in a study of CXCR3-negative and CXCR3-positive naive CD8 T cells. Sorting yielded triplicates of more than 250,000 cells for each CD8+ T cell subset. The CD45RO-CCR7+CD27+CD95- phenotype denoted naive CD8+ T cells. The TRB cDNA libraries were prepared by 5' RACE with UMI labels. Reanalyzing the 5' RACE reads, TCRdb keeps one entry per CDR3 protein, without DNA. Its clone listing holds about 130,000 distinct CDR3 sequences. CDR1 and CDR2 from the germline V gene are MNHEY and SMNVEV (reference sequence). The CDR3 totals 15 residues. Material for sequencing was naive CXCR3- CD8+ T cells from blood. Subset noted: CD45RO-CCR7+CD27+CD95- naive CD8+ T cells lacking CXCR3 (TNR3-). The sequence came from a human donor in good health. Some clones in this sample may be carry-over from other donors' samples. V usage is TRBV27 and J usage is TRBJ1-2; the D call of TRBD1 rests on TCRdb alone, since no DNA is present to check it. The CDR3 is CASSTHREHLYGYTF.